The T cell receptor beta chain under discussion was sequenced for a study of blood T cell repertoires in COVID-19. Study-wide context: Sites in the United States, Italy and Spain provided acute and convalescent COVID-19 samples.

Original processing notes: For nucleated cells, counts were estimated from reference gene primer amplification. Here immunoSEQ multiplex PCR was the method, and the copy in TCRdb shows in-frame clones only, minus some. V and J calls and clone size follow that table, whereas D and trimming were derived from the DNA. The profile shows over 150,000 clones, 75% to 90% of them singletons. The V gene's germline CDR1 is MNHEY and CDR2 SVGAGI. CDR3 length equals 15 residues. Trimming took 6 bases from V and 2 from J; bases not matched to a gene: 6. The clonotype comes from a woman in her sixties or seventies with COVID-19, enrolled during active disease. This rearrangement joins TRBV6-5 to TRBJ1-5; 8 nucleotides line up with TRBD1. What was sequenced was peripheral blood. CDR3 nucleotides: TGTGCCAGCAGCGGCGGACAGGGTCGCAATCAGCCCCAGCATTTT. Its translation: CASSGGQGRNQPQHF.